These T cell receptor beta chains were read from a single sample in a study of blood T cell repertoires in COVID-19. The protocol was immunoSEQ multiplex PCR, while the TCRdb copy is restricted to in-frame clones and leaves out a portion. The data contain 450,000 or so clones, 85% to 90% of them seen just once; the ten biggest clones take up 0.8% to 0.85%. The specimen sequenced was peripheral blood. Receptors were obtained from a man aged 18 to 30 with COVID-19, enrolled during active disease. CDR3s include the opening cysteine and the closing phenylalanine or tryptophan.

TRBJ2-2 | TRBV7-9 | CASSVDRGRGAGELFF
TRBJ2-1 | TRBV6-5 | CASSRDSYNEQFF
TRBJ2-2 | TRBV5-1 | CASSLRGRSAGELFF
TRBJ2-7 | TRBV30 | CAWTAMASVYEQYF
TRBJ1-6 | TRBV7-9 | CASSLGPQGIDSPLHF
TRBJ2-3 | TRBV24-1 | CATSAPKDRGLARGIADTQYF
TRBJ2-5 | TRBV3-1/TRBV3-2 | CASSQGGTGGVGETQYF
TRBJ2-3 | TRBV18 | CASSQGPWDTQYF
TRBJ2-5 | TRBV18 | CASSPAFQETQYF
TRBJ1-6 | TRBV10-3 | CAIRHIEGDSPLHF
TRBJ1-2 | TRBV11-3 | CASSSGQGAPGYTF
TRBJ1-2 | TRBV27 | CASSSLSFAQGGYTF
TRBJ2-5 | TRBV21-1 | CARPLRRGETQYF
TRBJ1-5 | TRBV30 | CAWSVGQGNQPQHF
TRBJ2-7 | TRBV11-3 | CASSNSAGSPEQYF
TRBJ2-5 | TRBV5-1 | CASSLARGETQYF
TRBJ1-1 | TRBV5-8 | CASSLRWAEAFF
TRBJ1-2 | TRBV19 | CASSIGNRYRGYTF
TRBJ1-1 | TRBV12-3/TRBV12-4 | CASNLRGLGEAFF
TRBJ2-1 | TRBV11-1 | CASSLGLASYEQFF
TRBJ2-5 | TRBV6-1 | CASSELQETQYF
TRBJ2-7 | TRBV12-2 | CASRLARYGGTNEQYF
TRBJ1-2 | TRBV3-1/TRBV3-2 | CASSYTLDRRDGYTF
TRBJ1-4 | TRBV6-5 | CASRRGQGEEKLFF
TRBJ1-2 | TRBV3-1/TRBV3-2 | CASSRGDYGYTF
TRBJ1-3 | TRBV2 | CASNPGQGSGNTIYF
TRBJ1-1 | TRBV2 | CASTSQPGSTEAFF
TRBJ2-4 | TRBV10-3 | CATLHGGQDKNIQYF
TRBJ2-7 | TRBV5-4 | CASSPGAPWTGGSYEQYF
TRBJ1-5 | TRBV10-3 | CATRLGQDQPQHF
TRBJ1-1 | TRBV7-6 | CASRREVPGTGGYTEAFF
TRBJ1-5 | TRBV15 | CATSREGSNPGQPQHF
TRBJ1-6 | TRBV5-5 | CASSLGQARSPLHF
TRBJ2-3 | TRBV29-1 | CSGGAGGEDTQYF
TRBJ1-1 | TRBV20-1 | CSASTLVANTEAFF
TRBJ2-5 | TRBV9 | CASSADRGQETQYF
TRBJ2-2 | TRBV5-4 | CASRGGGTGELFF
TRBJ2-3 | TRBV5-1 | CASSGGLATDTQYF
TRBJ1-6 | TRBV3-1/TRBV3-2 | CASSQQTGGRNSPLHF
TRBJ2-5 | TRBV7-9 | CASSPIPSGTGVSETQYF
TRBJ1-6 | TRBV27 | CASSLGGASRYNSPLHF
TRBJ2-7 | TRBV3-1/TRBV3-2 | CASPRDKPYEQYF
TRBJ2-2 | TRBV6-5 | CASIIGDRDTGELFF